The clone carrying this T cell receptor beta chain has just a few counts. Its antigen is unidentified. This sample was taken from a study of human T cells and chemical hapten exposure. TCRdb reanalysed the RACE reads using MiXCR and keeps one entry per CDR3 protein. Altogether about 350,000 distinct CDR3 sequences are present, nearly 6.5% being singletons, with the ten largest covering 5% to 6%. CDR3 length: 12 amino acids. Deletions cut 1 base from V and 8 bases from J, with 7 bases between. Germline V CDR1 and CDR2: SGHTA, FQGNSA. Study results and caveats: Healthy people's immune response may differ from that of the donors, who had alopecia.

Time point described: patch test 2, 6 weeks after DPC sensitization. Stated treatment: therapeutic diphenylcyclopropenone sensitization with weekly scalp DPC. The sequencing here drew on whole blood, taken in connection with sensitization to the hapten diphenylcyclopropenone (DPC). V usage is TRBV7-2 and J usage is TRBJ2-3; D not resolved. This clonotype originated in a woman aged 18 to 35 with alopecia areata. Some clones in this sample may be carry-over from other donors' samples. The CDR3, as DNA: TGTGCCAGCAGCTTAGTAGTAGTTACGCAGTATTTT. It translates to CASSLVVVTQYF.